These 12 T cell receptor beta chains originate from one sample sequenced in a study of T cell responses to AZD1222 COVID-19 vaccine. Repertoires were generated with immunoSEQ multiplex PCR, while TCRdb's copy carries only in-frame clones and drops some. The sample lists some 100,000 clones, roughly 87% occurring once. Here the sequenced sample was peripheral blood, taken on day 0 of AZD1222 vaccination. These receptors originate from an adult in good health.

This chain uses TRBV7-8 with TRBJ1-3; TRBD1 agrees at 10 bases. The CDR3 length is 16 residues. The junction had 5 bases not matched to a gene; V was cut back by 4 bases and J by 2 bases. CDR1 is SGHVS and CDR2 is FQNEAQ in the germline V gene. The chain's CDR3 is CASSSRTGGPGNTIYF. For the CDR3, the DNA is TGTGCCAGCAGCTCCCGGACAGGGGGTCCTGGAAACACCATATATTTT.

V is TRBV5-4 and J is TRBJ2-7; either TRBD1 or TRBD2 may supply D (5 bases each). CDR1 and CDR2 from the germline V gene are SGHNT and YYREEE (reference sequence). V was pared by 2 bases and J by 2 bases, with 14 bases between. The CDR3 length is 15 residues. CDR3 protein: CASSFNAGSTYEQYF. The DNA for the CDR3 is TGTGCCAGCAGCTTTAACGCAGGGAGTACCTACGAGCAGTACTTC.

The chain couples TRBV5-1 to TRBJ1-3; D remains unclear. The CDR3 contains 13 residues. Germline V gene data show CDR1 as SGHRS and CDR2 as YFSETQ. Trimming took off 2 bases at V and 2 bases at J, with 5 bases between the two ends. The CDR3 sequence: CASSFAPGNTIYF. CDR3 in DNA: TGCGCCAGCAGCTTCGCCCCTGGAAACACCATATATTTT.

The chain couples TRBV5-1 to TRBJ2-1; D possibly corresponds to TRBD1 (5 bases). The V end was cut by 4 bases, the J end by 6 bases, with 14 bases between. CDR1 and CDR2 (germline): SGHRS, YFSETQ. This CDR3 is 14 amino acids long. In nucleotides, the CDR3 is TGCGCCAGCAGCCCTGTTGGGGCTTTCAATGAGCAGTTCTTC. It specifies CASSPVGAFNEQFF.

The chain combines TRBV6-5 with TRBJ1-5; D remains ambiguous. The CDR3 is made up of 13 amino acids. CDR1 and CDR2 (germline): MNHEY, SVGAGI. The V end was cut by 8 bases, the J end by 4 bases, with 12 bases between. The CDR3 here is CASLRTANQPQHF. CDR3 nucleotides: TGTGCCAGCCTTCGGACTGCAAATCAGCCCCAGCATTTT.

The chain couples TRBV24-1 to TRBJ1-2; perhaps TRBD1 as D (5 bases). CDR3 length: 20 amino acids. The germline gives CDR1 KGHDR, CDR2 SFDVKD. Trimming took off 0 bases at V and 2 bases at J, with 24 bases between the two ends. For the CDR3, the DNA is TGTGCCACCAGTGATTTGCAAAAAGACAGTCGAGACCTAAACAACTATGGCTACACCTTC. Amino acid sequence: CATSDLQKDSRDLNNYGYTF.

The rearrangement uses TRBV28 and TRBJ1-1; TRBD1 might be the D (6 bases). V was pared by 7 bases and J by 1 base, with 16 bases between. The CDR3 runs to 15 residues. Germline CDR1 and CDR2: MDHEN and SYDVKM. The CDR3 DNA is TGTGCCAGCACCCAGCGGGGGGCATGGAACACTGAAGCTTTCTTT. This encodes CASTQRGAWNTEAFF.

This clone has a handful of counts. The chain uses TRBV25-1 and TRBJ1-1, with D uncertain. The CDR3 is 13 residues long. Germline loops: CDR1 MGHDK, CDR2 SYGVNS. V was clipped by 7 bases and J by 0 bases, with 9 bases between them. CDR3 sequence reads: CASIGRLNTEAFF. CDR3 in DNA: TGTGCCAGCATCGGACGGCTGAACACTGAAGCTTTCTTT.

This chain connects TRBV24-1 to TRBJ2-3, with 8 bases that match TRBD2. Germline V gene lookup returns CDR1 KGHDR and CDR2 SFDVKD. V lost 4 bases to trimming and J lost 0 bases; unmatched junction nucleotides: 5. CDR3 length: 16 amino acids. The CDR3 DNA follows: TGTGCCACCAGTGACCGACGGACTAGCAGCACAGATACGCAGTATTTT. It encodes CATSDRRTSSTDTQYF.

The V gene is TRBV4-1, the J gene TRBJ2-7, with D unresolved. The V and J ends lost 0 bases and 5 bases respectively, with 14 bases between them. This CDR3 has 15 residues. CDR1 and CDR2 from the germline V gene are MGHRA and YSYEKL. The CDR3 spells CASSQEIGFVHEQYF. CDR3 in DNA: TGCGCCAGCAGCCAAGAGATCGGTTTCGTCCACGAGCAGTACTTC.

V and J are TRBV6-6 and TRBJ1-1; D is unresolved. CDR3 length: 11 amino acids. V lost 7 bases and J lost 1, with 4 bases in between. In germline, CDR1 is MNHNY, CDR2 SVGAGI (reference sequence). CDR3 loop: CASNENTEAFF. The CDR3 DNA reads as TGTGCCAGCAATGAGAACACTGAAGCTTTCTTT.

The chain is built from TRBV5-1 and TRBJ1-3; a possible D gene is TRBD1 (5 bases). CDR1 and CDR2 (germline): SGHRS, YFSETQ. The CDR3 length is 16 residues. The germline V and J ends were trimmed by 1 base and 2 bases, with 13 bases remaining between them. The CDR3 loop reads CASSLSGRATGNTIYF. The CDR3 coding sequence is TGCGCCAGCAGCTTGTCAGGCAGGGCGACTGGAAACACCATATATTTT.